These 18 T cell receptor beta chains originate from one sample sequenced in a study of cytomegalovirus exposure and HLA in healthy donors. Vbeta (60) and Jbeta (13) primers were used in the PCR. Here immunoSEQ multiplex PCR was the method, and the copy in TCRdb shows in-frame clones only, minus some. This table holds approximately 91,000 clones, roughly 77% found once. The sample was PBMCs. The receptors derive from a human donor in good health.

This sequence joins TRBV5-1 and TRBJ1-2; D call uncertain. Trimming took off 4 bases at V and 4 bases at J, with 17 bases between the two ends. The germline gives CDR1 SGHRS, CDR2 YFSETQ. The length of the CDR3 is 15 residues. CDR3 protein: CASSPGDKLSYGYTF. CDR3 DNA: TGCGCCAGCAGCCCGGGAGACAAGCTCTCCTATGGCTACACCTTC.

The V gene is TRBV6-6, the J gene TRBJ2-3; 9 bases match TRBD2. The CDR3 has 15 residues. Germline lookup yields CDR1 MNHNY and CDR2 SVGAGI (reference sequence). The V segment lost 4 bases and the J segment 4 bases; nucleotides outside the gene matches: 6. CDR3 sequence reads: CASSFGGRAADTQYF. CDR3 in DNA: TGTGCCAGCAGTTTTGGCGGGAGGGCGGCAGATACGCAGTATTTT.

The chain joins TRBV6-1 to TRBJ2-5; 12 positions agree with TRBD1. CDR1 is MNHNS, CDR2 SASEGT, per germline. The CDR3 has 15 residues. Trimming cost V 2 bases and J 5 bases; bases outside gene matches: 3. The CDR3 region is CASSEMGQGAETQYF. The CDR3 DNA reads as TGTGCCAGCAGTGAAATGGGACAGGGGGCCGAGACCCAGTACTTC.

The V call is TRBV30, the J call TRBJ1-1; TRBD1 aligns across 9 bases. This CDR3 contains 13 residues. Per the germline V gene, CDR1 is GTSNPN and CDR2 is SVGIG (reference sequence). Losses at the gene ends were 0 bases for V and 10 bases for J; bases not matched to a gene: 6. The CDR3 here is CAWSVSNRGPAFF. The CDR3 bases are TGTGCCTGGAGTGTATCGAACAGGGGGCCAGCTTTCTTT.

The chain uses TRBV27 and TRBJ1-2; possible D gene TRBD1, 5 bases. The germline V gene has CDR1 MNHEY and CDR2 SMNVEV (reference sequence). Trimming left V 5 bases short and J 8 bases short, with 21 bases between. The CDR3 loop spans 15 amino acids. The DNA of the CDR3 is TGTGCCAGCAGTCCGGGGGACGTCGGGTCGGGGGGCTACACCTTC. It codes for CASSPGDVGSGGYTF.

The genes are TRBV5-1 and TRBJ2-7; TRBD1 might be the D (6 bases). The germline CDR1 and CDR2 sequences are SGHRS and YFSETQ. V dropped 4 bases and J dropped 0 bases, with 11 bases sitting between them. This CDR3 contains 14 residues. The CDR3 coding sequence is TGCGCCAGCAGCGCCGGGACAAACTCCTACGAGCAGTACTTC. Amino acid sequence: CASSAGTNSYEQYF.

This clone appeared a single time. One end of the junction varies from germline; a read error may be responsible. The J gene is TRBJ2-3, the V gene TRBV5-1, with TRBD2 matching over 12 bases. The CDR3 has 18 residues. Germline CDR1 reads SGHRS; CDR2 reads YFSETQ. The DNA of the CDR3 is TGCGCCAGCAGCGTGTTAGGACTAGCGGGAAATCCACTTTCTCTCGGGGATTTT. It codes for CASSVLGLAGNPLSLGDF.

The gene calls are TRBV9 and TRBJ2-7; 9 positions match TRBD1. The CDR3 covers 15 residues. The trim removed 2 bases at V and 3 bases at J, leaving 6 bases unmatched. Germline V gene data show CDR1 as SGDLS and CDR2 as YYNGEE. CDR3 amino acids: CASSVSGTGSYEQYF. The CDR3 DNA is TGTGCCAGCAGCGTCTCCGGGACAGGGAGCTACGAGCAGTACTTC.

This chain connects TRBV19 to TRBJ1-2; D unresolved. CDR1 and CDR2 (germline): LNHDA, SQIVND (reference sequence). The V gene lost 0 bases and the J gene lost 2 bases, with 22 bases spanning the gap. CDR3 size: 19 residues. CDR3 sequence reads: CASSIDRGGVDAGNYGYTF. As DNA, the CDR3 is TGTGCCAGTAGTATAGATCGAGGTGGCGTTGATGCCGGAAACTATGGCTACACCTTC. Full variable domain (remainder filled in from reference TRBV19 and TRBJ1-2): DGGITQSPKYLFRKEGQNVTLSCEQNLNHDAMYWYRQDPGQGLRLIYYSQIVNDFQKGDIAEGYSVSREKKESFPLTVTSAQKNPTAFYLCASSIDRGGVDAGNYGYTFGSGTRLTVV.

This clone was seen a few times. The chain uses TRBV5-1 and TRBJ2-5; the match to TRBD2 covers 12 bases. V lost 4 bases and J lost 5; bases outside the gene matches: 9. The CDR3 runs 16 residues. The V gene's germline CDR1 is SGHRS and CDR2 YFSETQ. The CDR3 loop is CASSPGLAGMGETQYF. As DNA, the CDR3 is TGCGCCAGCAGCCCTGGACTAGCGGGGATGGGGGAGACCCAGTACTTC.

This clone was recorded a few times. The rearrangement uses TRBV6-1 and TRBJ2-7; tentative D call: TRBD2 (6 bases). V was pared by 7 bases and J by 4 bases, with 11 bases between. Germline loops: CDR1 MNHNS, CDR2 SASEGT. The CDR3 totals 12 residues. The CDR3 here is CASKLARYEQYF. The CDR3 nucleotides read TGTGCCAGCAAGCTAGCGCGTTACGAGCAGTACTTC.

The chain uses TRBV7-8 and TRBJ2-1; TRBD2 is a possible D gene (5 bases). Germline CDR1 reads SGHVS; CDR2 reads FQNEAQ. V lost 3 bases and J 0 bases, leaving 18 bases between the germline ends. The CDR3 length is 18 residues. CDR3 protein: CASSFKRTHLSSYNEQFF. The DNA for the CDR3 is TGTGCCAGCAGCTTTAAGCGGACTCACCTTAGCTCCTACAATGAGCAGTTCTTC.

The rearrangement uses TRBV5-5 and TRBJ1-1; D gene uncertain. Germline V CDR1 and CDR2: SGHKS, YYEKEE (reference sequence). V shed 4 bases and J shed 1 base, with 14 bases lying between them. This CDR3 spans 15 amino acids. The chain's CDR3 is CASSPTTVKNTEAFF. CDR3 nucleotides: TGTGCCAGCAGCCCAACAACAGTTAAGAACACTGAAGCTTTCTTT.

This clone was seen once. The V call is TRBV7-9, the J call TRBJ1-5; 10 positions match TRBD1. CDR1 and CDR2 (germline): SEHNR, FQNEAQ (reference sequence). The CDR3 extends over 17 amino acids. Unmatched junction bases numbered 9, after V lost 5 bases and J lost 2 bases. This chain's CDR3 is CASSPSSGTGGNQPQHF. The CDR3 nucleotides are TGTGCCAGCAGCCCGTCGTCCGGGACAGGGGGCAATCAGCCCCAGCATTTT.

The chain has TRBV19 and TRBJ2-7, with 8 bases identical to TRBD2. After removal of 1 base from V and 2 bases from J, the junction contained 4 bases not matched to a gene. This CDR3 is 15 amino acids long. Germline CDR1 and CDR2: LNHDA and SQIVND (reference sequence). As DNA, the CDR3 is TGTGCCAGTAGTATAGGGAGCGGGAGCGCCTACGAGCAGTACTTC. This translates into CASSIGSGSAYEQYF.

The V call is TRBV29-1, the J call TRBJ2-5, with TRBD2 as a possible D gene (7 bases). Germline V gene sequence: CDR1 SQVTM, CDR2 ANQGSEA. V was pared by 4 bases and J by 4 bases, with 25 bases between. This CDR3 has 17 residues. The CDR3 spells CSVGGFFGGANGETQYF. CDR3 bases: TGCAGCGTTGGGGGTTTTTTTGGGGGGGCGAATGGAGAGACCCAGTACTTC. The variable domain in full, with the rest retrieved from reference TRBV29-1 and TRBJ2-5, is SAVISQKPSRDICQRGTSLTIQCQVDSQVTMMFWYRQQPGQSLTLIATANQGSEATYESGFVIDKFPISRPNLTFSTLTVSNMSPEDSSIYLCSVGGFFGGANGETQYFGPGTRLLVL.

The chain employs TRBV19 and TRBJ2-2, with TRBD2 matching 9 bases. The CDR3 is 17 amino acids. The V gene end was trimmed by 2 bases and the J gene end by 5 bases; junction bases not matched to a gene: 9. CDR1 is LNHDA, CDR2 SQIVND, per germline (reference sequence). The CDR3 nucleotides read TGTGCCAGTAGTATATCTGCGGGAGGGCCACGAACCGGGGAGCTGTTTTTT. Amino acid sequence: CASSISAGGPRTGELFF.

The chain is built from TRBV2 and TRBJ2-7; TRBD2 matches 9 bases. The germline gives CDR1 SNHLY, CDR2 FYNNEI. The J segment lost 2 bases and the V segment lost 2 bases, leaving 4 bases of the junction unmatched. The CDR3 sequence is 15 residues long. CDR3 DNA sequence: TGTGCCAGCAGTGAATGGCGGGGGGGCCCCTACGAGCAGTACTTC. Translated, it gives CASSEWRGGPYEQYF.